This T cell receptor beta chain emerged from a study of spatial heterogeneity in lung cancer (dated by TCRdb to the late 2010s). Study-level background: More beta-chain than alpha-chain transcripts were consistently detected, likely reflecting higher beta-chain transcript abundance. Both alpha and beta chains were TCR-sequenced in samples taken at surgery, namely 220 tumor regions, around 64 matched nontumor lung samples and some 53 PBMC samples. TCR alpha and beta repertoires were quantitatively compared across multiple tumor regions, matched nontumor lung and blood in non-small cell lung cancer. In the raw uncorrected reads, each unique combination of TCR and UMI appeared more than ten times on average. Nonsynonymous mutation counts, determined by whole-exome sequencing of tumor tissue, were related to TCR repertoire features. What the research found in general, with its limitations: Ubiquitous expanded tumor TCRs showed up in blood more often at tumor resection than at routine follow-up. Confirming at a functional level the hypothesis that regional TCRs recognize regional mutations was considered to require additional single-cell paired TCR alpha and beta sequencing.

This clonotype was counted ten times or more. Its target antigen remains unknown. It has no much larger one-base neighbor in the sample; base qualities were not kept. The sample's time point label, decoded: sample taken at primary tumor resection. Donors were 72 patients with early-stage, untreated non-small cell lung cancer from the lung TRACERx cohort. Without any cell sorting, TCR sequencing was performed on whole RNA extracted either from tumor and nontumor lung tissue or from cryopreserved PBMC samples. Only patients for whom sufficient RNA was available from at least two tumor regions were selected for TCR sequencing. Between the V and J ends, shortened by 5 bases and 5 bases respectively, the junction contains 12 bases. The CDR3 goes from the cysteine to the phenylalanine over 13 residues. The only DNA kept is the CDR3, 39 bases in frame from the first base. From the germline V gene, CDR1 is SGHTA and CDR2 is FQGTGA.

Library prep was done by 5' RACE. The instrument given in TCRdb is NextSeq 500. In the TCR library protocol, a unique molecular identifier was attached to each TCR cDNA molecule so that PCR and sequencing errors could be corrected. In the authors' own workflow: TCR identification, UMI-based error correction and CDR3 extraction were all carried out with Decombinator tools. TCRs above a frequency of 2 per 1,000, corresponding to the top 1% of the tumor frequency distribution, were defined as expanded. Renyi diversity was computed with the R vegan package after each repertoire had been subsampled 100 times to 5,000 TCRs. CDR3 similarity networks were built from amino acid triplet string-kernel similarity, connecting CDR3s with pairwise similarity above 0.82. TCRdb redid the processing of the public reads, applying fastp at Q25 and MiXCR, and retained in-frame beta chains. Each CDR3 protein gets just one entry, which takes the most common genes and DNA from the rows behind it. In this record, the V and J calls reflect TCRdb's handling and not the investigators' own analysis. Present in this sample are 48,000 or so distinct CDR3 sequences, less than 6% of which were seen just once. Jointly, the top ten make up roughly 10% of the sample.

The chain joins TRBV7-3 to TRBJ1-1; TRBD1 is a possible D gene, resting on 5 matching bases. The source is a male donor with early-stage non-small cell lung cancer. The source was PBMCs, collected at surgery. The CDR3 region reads CASSTSGITEAFF. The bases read TGTGCCAGCAGCACCTCAGGGATTACTGAAGCTTTCTTT.